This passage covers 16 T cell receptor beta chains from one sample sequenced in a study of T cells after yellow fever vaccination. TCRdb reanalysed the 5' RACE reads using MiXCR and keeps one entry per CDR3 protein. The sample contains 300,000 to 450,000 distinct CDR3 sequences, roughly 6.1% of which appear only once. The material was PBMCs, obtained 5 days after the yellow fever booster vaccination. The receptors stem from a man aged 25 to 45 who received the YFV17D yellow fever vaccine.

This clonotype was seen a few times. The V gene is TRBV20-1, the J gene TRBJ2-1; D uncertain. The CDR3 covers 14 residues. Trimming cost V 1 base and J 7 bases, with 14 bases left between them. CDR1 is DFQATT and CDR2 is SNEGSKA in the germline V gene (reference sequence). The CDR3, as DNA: TGCAGTGCTAGAGTTGGAAGGGTACTGAATGAGCAGTTCTTC. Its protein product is CSARVGRVLNEQFF.

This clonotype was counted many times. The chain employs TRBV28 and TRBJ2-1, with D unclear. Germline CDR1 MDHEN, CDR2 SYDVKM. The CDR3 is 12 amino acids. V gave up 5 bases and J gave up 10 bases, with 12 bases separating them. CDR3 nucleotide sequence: TGTGCCAGCAGTCCTCTGTCCGGAGAGCAGTTCTTC. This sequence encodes CASSPLSGEQFF.

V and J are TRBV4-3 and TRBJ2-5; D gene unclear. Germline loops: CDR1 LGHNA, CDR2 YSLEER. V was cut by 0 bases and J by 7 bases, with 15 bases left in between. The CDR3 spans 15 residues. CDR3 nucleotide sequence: TGCGCCAGCAGCCAAGACAACGGGCCGCTAGGGACCCAGTACTTC. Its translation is CASSQDNGPLGTQYF.

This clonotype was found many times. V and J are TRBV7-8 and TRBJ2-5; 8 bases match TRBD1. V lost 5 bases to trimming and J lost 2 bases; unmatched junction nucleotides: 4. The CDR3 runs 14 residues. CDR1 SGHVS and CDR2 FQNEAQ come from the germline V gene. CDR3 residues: CASSPGQGQETQYF. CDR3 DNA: TGTGCCAGCAGCCCCGGACAGGGACAAGAGACCCAGTACTTC. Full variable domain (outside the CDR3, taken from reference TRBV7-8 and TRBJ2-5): GAGVSQSPRYKVAKRGQDVALRCDPISGHVSLFWYQQALGQGPEFLTYFQNEAQLDKSGLPSDRFFAERPEGSVSTLKIQRTQQEDSAVYLCASSPGQGQETQYFGPGTRLLVL.

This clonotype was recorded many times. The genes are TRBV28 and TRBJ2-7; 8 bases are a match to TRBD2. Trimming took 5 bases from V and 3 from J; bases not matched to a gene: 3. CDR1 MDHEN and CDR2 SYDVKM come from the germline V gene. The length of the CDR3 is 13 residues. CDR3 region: CASSVAGHYEQYF. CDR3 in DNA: TGTGCCAGCAGTGTAGCGGGGCACTACGAGCAGTACTTC.

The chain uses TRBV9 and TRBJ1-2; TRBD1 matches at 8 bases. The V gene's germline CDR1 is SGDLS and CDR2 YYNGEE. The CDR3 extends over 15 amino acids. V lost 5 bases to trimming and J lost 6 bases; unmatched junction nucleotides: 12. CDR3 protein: CASSEGQALIDGYTF. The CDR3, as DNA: TGTGCCAGCAGTGAGGGACAGGCTCTAATTGATGGCTACACCTTC.

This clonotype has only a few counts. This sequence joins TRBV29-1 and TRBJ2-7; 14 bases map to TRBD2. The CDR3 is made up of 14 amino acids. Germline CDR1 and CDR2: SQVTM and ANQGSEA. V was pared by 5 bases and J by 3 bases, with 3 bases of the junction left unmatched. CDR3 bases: TGCAGCGTTTCCGGACTAGCGGGAGGCTACGAGCAGTACTTC. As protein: CSVSGLAGGYEQYF.

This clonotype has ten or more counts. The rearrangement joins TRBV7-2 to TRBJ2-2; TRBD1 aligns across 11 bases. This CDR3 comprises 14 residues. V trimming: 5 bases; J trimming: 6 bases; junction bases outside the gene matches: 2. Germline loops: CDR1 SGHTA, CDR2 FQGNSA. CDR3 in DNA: TGTGCCAGCAGCAAGGGACAGGGGGCCGGGGAGCTGTTTTTT. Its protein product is CASSKGQGAGELFF.

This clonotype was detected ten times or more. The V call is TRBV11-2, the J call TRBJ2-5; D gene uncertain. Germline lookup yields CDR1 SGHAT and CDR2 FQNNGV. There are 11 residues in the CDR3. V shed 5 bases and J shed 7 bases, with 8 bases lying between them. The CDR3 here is CASSQTGTQYF. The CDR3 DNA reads TGTGCCAGCAGCCAAACGGGGACCCAGTACTTC.

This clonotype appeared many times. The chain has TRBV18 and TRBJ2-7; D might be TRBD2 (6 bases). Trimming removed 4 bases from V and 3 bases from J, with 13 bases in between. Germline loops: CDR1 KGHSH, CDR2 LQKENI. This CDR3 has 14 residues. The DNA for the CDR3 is TGTGCCAGCTCACAAGTAGCGGATAACTACGAGCAGTACTTC. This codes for CASSQVADNYEQYF.

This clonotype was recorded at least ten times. The CDR3 here is CASSLLVGWYEQYF. As DNA, the CDR3 is TGTGCCAGCAGCTTGCTAGTGGGTTGGTACGAGCAGTACTTC. The rearrangement links TRBV5-5 to TRBJ2-7; D unclear. Germline V gives CDR1 SGHKS, CDR2 YYEKEE (reference sequence). The V end lost 1 base, the J end lost 4 bases, and 12 bases lay between the germline ends. The CDR3 sequence is 14 residues long.

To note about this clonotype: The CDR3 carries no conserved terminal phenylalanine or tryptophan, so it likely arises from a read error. CDR3 DNA sequence: TGTGCCAGCAGCTTAATGAGACTAGCGGGGGGGGATGAGCAGTTCCTC. Amino acids: CASSLMRLAGGDEQFL. The V call is TRBV7-9, the J call TRBJ2-1; 14 nucleotides line up with TRBD2. The CDR3 is made up of 16 amino acids. Trimming took 2 bases from V and 8 from J; bases not matched to a gene: 5. Germline lookup yields CDR1 SEHNR and CDR2 FQNEAQ (reference sequence).

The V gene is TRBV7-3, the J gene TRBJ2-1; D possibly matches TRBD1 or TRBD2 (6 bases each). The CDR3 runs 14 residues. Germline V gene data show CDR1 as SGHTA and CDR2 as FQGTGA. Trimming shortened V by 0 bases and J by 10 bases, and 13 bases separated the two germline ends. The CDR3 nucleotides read TGTGCCAGCAGCTTAACCGGAGGGGGGTACGAGCAGTTCTTC. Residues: CASSLTGGGYEQFF.

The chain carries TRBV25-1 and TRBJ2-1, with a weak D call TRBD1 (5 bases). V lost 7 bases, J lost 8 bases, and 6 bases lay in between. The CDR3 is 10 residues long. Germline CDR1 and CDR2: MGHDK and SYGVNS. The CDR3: CASKGYEQFF. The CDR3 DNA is TGTGCCAGCAAGGGGTATGAGCAGTTCTTC.

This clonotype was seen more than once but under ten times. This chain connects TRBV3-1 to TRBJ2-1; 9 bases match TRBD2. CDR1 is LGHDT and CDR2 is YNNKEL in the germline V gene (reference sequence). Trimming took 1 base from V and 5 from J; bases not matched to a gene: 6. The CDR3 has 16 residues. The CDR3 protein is CASSQAGLAGHNEQFF. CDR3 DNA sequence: TGTGCCAGCAGCCAAGCTGGCCTAGCGGGGCACAATGAGCAGTTCTTC.

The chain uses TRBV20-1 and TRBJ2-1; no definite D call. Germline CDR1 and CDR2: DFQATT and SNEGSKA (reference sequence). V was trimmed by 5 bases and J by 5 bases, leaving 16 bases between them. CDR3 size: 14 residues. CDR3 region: CSALDLGFDNEQFF. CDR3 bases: TGCAGTGCTTTAGACTTAGGGTTCGACAATGAGCAGTTCTTC.